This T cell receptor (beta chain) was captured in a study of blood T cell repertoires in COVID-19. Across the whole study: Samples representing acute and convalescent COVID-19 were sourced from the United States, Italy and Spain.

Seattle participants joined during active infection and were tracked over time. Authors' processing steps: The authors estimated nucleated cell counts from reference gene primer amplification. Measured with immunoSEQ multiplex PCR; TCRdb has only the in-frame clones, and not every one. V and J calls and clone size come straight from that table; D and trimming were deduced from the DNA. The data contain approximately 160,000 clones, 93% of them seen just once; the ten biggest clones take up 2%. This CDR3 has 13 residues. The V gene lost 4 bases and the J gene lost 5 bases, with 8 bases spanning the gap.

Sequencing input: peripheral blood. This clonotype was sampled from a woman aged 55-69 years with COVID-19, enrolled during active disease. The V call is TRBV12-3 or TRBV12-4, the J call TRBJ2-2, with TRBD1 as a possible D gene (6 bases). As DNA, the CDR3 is TGTGCCAGCAGTTCCACAGGGACCGGGGAGCTGTTTTTT. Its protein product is CASSSTGTGELFF.